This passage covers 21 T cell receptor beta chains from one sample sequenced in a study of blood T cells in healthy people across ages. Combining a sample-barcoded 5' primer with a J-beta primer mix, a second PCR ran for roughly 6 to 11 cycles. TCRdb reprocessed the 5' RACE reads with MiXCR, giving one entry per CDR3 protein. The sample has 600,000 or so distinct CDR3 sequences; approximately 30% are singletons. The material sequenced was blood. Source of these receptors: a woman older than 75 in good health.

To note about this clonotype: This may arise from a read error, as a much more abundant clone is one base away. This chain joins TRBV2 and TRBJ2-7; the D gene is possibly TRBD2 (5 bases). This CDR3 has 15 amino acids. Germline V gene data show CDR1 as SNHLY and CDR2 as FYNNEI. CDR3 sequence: CASRTTGISSHEQYF. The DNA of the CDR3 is TGTGCCAGCAGGACTACCGGGATCAGCTCCCACGAGCAGTACTTC.

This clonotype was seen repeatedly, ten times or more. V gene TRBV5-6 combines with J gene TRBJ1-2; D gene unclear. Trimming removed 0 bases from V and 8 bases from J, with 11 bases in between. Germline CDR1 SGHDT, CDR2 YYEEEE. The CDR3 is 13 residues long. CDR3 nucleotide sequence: TGTGCCAGCAGCTTGGTCGGCCCTCAGGGCTACACCTTC. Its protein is CASSLVGPQGYTF.

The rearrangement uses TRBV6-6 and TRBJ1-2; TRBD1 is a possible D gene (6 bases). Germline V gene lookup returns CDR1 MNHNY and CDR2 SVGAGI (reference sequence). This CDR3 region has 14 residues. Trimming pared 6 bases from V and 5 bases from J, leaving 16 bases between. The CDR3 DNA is TGTGCCAGCAGCCCCGACAGGAGGGTTTATGGCTACACCTTC. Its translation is CASSPDRRVYGYTF.

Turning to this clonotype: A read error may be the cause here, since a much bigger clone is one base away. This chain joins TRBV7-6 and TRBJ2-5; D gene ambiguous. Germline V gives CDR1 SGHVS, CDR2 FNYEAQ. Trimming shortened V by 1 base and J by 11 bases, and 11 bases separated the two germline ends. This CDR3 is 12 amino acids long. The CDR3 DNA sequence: TGTGCCAGCAGCTTAGTAAGGGATGAGCAGTACTTC. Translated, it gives CASSLVRDEQYF.

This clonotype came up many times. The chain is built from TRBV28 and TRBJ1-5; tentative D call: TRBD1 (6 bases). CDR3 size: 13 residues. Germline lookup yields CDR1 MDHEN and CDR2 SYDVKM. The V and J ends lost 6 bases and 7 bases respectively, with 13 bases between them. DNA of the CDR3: TGTGCCAGCAGCTTAGTCAGGGGCCAGCCCCAGCATTTT. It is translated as CASSLVRGQPQHF. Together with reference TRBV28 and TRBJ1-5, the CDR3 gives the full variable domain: DVKVTQSSRYLVKRTGEKVFLECVQDMDHENMFWYRQDPGLGLRLIYFSYDVKMKEKGDIPEGYSVSREKKERFSLILESASTNQTSMYLCASSLVRGQPQHFGDGTRLSIL.

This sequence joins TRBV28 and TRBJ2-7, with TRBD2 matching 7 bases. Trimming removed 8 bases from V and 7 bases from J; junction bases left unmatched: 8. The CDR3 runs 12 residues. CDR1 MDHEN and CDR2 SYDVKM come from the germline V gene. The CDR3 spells CASGDYLEEQYF. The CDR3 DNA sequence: TGTGCCAGCGGGGACTACCTCGAAGAGCAGTACTTC.

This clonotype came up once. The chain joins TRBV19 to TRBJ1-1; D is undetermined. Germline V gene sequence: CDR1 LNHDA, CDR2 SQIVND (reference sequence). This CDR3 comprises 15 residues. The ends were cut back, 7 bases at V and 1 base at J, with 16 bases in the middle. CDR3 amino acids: CASIRPQAANTEAFF. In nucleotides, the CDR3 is TGTGCCAGTATCCGGCCCCAGGCGGCGAACACTGAAGCTTTCTTT.

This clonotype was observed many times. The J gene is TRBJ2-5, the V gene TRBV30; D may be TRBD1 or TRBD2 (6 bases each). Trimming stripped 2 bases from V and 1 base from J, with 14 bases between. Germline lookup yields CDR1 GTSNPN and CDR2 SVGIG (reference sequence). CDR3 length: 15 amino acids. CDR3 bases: TGTGCCTGGAGTCCACGAGGGGGGTCCCAAGAGACCCAGTACTTC. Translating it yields CAWSPRGGSQETQYF.

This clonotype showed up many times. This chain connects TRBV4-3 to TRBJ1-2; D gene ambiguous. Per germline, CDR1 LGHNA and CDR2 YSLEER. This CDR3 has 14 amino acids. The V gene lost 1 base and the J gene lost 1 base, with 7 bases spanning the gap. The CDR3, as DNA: TGCGCCAGCAGCCAAGTTCTCTATAACTATGGCTACACCTTC. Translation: CASSQVLYNYGYTF.

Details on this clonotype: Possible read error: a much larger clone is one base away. Written as DNA, the CDR3 is TGTGCCAGCATTCCCCGGACAGGGGATGAAAAACGGTTTTTT. Translation gives CASIPRTGDEKRFF. V and J are TRBV7-9 and TRBJ1-4; TRBD1 matches 9 bases. The CDR3 spans 14 residues. Germline loops: CDR1 SEHNR, CDR2 FQNEAQ (reference sequence).

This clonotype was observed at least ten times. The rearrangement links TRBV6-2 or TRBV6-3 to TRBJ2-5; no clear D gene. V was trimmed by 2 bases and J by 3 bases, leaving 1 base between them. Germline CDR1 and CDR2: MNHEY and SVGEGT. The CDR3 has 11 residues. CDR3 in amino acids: CASSYKETQYF. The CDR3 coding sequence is TGTGCCAGCAGTTACAAAGAGACCCAGTACTTC.

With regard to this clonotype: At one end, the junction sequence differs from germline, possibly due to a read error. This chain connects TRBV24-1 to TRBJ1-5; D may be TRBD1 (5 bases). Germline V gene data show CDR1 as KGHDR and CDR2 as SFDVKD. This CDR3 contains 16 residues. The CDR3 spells CATSDGIGVSNQPQHF. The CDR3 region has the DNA TGTGCTACCAGTGACGGGATAGGGGTTTCCAATCAGCCCCAGCATTTT.

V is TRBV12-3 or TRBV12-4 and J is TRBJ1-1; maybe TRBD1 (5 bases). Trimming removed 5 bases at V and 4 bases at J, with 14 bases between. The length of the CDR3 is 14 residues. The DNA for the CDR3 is TGTGCCAGCAGTAATGACATCGGGGGCACTGAAGCTTTCTTT. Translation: CASSNDIGGTEAFF.

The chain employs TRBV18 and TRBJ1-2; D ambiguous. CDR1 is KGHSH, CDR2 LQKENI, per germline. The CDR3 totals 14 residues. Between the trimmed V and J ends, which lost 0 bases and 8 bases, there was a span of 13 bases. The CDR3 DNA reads TGTGCCAGCTCACCACCCGACAAATTAGGCGGCTACACCTTC. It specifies CASSPPDKLGGYTF.

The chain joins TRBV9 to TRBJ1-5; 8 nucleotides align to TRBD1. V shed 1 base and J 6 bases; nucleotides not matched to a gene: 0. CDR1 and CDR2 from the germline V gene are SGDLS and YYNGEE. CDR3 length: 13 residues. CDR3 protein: CASSVQGAQPQHF. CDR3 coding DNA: TGTGCCAGCAGCGTACAGGGGGCTCAGCCCCAGCATTTT. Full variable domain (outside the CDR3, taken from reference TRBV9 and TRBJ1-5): DSGVTQTPKHLITATGQRVTLRCSPRSGDLSVYWYQQSLDQGLQFLIQYYNGEERAKGNILERFSAQQFPDLHSELNLSSLELGDSALYFCASSVQGAQPQHFGDGTRLSIL.

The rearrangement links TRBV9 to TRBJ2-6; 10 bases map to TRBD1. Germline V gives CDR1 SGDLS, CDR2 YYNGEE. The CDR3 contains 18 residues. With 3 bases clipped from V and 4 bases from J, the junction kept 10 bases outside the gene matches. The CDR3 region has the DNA TGTGCCAGCAGCGAACCGAGACAGGGGGCGATGGGGGCCAACGTCCTGACTTTC. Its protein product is CASSEPRQGAMGANVLTF.

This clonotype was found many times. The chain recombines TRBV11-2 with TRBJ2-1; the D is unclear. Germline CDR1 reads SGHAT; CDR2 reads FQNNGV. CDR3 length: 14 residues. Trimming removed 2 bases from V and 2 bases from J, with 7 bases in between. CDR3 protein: CASSLRWPYNEQFF. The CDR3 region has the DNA TGTGCCAGCAGCTTACGGTGGCCCTACAATGAGCAGTTCTTC.

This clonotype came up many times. CDR3 loop: CASTSVGYRGSYEQYF. The CDR3 DNA sequence: TGTGCCAGCACCTCTGTCGGGTACAGGGGCTCCTACGAGCAGTACTTC. The chain links TRBV5-6 to TRBJ2-7; TRBD1 matches at 7 bases. The germline gives CDR1 SGHDT, CDR2 YYEEEE. The CDR3 runs 16 residues. V was clipped by 6 bases and J by 0 bases; unmatched bases: 12.

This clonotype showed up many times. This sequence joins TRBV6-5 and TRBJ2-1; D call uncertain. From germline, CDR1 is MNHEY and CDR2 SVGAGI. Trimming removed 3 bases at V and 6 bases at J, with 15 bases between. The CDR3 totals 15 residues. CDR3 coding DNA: TGTGCCAGCAGTTATGAAGCAGTCTCTAGCAATGAGCAGTTCTTC. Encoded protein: CASSYEAVSSNEQFF.

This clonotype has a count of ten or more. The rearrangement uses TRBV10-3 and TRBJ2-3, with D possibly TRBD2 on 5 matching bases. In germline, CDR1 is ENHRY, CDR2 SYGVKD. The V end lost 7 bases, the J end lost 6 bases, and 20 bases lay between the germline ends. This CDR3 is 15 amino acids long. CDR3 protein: CAIMASAVAGDTQYF. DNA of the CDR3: TGTGCCATCATGGCTTCGGCGGTCGCGGGCGATACGCAGTATTTT.

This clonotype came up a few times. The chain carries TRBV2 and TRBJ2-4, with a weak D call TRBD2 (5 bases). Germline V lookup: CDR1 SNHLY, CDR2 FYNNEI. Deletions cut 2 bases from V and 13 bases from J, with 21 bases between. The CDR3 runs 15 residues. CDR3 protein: CASSEMRVGPTVQYF. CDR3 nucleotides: TGTGCCAGCAGTGAAATGAGGGTTGGCCCTACTGTGCAGTACTTC.